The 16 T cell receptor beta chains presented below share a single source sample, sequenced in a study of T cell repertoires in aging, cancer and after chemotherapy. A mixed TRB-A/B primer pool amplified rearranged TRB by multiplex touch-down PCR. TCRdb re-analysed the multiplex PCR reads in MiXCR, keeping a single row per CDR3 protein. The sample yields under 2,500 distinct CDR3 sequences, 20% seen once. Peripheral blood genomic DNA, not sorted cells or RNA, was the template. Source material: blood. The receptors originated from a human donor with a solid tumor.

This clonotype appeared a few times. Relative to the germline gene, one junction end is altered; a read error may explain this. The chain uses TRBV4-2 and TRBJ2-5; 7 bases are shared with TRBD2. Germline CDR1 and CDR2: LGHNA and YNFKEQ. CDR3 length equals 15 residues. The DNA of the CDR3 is TGCGCCAGCAGCCCATCTGGGGGGGACCATCGGACCCAGTACTTC. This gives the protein CASSPSGGDHRTQYF.

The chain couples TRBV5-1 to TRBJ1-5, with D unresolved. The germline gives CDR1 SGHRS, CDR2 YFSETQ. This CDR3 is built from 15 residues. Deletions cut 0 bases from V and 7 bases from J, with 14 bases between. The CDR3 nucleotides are TGCGCCAGCAGCTTGGGTTTGTCAGGCGAGCAGCCCCAGCATTTT. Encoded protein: CASSLGLSGEQPQHF.

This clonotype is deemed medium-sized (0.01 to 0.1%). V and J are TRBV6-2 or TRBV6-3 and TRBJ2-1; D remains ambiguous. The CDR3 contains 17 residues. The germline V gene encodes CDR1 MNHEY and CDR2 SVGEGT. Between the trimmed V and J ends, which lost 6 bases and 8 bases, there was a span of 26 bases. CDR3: CASSNGLGRASNDEQFF. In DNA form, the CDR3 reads TGTGCCAGCAGCAACGGGCTAGGTCGGGCCTCGAACGATGAGCAGTTCTTC.

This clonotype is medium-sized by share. The CDR3 bases are TGTGCCACCAGTGATCAGGGACACCGAAAAGCTTTCTTT. Amino acids: CATSDQGHRKAFF. The chain carries TRBV24-1 and TRBJ1-1; possibly TRBD1 for D (6 bases). Germline values: CDR1 KGHDR, CDR2 SFDVKD. The V end was cut by 3 bases, the J end by 9 bases, with 13 bases between. This CDR3 is 13 amino acids long.

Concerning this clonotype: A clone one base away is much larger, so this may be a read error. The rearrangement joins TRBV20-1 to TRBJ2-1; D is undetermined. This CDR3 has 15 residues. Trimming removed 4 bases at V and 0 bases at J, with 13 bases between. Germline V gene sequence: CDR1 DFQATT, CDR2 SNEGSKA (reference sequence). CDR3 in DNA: TGCAGTGCTAAAGATGTAGGCAGCTCCTACAATGAGCAGTTCTTC. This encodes CSAKDVGSSYNEQFF.

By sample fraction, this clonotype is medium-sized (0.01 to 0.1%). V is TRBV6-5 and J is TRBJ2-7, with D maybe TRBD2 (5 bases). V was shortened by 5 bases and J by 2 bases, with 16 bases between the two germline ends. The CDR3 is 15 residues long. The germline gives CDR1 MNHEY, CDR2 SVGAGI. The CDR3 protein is CASSPLGSGPYEQYF. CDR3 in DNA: TGTGCCAGCAGTCCCCTGGGCAGCGGCCCCTACGAGCAGTACTTC.

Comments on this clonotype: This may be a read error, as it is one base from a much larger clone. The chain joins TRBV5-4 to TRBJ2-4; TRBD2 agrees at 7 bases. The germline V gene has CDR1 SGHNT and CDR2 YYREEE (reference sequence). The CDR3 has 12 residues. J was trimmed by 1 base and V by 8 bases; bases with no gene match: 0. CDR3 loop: CASSGAKNIQYF. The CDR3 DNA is TGTGCCAGTAGCGGGGCCAAAAACATTCAGTACTTC.

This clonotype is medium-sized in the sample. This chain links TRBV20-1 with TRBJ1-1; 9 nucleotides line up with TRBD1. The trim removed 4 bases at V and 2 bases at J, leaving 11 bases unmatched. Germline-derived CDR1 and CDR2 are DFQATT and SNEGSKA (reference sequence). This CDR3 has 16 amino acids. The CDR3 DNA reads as TGCAGTGCTAACATCCGGGACAGGGATTCCAACACTGAAGCTTTCTTT. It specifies CSANIRDRDSNTEAFF.

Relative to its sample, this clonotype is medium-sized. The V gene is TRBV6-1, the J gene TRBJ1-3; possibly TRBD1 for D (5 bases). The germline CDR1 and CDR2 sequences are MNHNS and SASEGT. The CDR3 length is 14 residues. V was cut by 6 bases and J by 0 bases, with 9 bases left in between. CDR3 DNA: TGTGCCAGCAGCGCAGGGCTCTCTGGAAACACCATATATTTT. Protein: CASSAGLSGNTIYF.

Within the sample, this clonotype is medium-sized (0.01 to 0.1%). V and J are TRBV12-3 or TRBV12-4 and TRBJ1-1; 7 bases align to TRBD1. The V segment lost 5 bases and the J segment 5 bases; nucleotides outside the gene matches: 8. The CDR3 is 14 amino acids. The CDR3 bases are TGTGCCAGCAGTCCCCGGACAGGACTGACTGAAGCTTTCTTT. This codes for CASSPRTGLTEAFF.

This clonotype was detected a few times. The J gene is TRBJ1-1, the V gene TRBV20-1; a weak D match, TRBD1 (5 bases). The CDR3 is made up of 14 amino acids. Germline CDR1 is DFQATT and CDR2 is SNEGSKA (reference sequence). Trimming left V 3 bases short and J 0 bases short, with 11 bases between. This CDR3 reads CSARGGSLNTEAFF. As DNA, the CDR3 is TGCAGTGCTAGGGGGGGTTCCTTGAACACTGAAGCTTTCTTT.

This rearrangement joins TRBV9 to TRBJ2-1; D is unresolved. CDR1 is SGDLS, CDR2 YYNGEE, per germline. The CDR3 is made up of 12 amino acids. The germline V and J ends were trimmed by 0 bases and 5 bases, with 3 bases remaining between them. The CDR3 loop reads CASSVENNEQFF. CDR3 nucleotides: TGTGCCAGCAGCGTAGAAAACAATGAGCAGTTCTTC.

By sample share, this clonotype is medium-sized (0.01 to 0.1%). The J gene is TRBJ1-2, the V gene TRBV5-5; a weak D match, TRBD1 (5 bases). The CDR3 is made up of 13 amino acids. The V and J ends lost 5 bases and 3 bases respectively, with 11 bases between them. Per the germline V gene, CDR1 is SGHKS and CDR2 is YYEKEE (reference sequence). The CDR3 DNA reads TGTGCCAGCAGTGTCAGGGTGGACTATGGCTACACCTTC. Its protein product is CASSVRVDYGYTF.

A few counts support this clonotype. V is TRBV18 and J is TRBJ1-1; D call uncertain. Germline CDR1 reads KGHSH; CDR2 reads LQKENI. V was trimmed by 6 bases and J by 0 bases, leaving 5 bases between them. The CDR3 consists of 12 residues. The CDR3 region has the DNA TGTGCCAGCTCCTATGTGAACACTGAAGCTTTCTTT. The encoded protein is CASSYVNTEAFF.

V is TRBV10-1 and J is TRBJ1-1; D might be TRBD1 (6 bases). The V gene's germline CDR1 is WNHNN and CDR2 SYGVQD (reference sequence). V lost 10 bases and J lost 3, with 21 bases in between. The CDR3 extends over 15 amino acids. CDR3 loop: CATPQQGVGDTEAFF. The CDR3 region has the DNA TGCGCCACCCCTCAACAGGGCGTAGGGGACACTGAAGCTTTCTTT.

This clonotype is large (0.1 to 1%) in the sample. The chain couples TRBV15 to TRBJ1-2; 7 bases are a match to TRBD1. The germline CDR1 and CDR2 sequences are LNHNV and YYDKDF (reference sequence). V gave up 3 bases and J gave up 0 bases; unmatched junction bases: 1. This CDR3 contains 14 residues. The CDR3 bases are TGTGCCACCAGCAGGGGGACAGCTAACTATGGCTACACCTTC. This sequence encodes CATSRGTANYGYTF.